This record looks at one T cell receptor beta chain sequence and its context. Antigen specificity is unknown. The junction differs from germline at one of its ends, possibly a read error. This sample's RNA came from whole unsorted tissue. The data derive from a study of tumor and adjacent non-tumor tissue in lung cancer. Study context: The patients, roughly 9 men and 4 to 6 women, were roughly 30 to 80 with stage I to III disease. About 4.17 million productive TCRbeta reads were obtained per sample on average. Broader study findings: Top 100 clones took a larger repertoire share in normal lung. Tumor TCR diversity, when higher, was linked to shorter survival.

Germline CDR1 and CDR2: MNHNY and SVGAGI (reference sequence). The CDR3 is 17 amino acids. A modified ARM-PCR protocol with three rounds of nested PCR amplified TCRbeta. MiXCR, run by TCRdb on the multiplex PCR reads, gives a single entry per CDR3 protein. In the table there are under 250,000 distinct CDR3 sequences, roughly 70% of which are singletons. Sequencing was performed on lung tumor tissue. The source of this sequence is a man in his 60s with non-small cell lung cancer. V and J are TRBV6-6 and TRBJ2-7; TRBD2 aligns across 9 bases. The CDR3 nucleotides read TGTGCCAGCGGTTACTATGGAGCGACTAGCGGAACCTACGAGCAGTACTTC. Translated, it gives CASGYYGATSGTYEQYF.